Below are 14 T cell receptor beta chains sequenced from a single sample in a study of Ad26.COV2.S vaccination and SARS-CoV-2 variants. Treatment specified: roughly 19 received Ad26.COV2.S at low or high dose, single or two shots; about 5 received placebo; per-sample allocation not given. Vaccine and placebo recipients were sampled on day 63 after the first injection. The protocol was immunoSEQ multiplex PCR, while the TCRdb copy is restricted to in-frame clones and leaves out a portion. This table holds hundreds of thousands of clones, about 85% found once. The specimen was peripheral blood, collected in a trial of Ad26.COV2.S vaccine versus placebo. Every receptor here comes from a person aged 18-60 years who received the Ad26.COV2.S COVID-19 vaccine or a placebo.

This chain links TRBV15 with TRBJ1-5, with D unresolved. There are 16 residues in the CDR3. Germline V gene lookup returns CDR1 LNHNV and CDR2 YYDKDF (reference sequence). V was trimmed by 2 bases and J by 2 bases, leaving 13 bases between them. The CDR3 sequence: CATSRNYREGNQPQHF. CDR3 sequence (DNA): TGTGCCACCAGCAGAAACTACCGAGAAGGCAATCAGCCCCAGCATTTT.

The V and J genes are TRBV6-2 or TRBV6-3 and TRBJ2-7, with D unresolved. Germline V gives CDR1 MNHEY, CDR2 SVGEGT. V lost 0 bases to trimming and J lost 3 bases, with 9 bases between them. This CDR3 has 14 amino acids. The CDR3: CASSYSFGFYEQYF. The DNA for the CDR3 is TGTGCCAGCAGTTACTCGTTCGGGTTCTACGAGCAGTACTTC.

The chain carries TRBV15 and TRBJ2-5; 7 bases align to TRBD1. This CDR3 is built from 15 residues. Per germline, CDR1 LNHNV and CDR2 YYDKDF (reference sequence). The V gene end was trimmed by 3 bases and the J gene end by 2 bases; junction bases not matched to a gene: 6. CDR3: CATSSATTGQETQYF. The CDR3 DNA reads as TGTGCCACCAGCAGTGCTACGACAGGGCAAGAGACCCAGTACTTC.

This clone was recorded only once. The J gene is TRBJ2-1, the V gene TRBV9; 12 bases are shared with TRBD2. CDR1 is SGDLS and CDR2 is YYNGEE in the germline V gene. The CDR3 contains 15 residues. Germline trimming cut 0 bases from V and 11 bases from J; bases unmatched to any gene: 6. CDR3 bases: TGTGCCAGCAGCGTAGACCCTAGCGGGGGGGTTAAGCAGTTCTTC. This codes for CASSVDPSGGVKQFF.

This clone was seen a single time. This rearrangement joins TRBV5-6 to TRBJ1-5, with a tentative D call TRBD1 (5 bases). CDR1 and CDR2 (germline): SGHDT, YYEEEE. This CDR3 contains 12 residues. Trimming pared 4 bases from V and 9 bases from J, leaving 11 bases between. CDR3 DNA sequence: TGTGCCAGCAGCCCCGGGACGGGGCCCCAGCATTTT. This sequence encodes CASSPGTGPQHF.

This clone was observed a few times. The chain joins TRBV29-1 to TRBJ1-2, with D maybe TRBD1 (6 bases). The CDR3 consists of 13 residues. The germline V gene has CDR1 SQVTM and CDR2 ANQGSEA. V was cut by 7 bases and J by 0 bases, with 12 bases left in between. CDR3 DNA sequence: TGCAGCGCAGGGGCCCTAGCTAACTATGGCTACACCTTC. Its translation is CSAGALANYGYTF. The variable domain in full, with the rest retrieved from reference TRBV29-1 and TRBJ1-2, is SAVISQKPSRDICQRGTSLTIQCQVDSQVTMMFWYRQQPGQSLTLIATANQGSEATYESGFVIDKFPISRPNLTFSTLTVSNMSPEDSSIYLCSAGALANYGYTFGSGTRLTVV.

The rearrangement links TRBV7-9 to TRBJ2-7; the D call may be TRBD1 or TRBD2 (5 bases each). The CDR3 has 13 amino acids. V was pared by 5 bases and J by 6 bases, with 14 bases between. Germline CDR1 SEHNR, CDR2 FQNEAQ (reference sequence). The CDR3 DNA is TGTGCCAGCAGCCCCGCTGGGGGTGCCGAGCAGTACTTC. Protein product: CASSPAGGAEQYF.

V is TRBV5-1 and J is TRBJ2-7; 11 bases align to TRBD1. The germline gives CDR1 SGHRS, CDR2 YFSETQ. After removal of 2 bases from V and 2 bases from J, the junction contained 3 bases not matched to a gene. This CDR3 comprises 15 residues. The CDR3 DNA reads TGCGCCAGCAGCTTCGGGACAGGGGGTGCCTACGAGCAGTACTTC. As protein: CASSFGTGGAYEQYF.

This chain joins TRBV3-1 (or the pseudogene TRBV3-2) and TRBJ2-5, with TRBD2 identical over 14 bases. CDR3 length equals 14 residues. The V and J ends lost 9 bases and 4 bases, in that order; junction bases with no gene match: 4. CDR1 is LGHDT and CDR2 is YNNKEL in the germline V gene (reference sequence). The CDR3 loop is CASTGLAGGETQYF. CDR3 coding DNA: TGTGCCAGTACCGGACTAGCGGGAGGAGAGACCCAGTACTTC.

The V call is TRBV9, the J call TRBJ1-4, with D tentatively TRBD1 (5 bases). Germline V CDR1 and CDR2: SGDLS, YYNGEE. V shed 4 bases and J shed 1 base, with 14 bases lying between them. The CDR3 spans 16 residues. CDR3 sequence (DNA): TGTGCCAGCAGCCCCGCCCAGGGTAGAACTAATGAAAAACTGTTTTTT. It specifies CASSPAQGRTNEKLFF.

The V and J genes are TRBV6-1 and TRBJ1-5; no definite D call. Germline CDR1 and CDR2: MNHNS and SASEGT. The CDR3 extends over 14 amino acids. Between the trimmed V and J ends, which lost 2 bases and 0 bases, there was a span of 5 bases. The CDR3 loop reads CASSESNSNQPQHF. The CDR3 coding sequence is TGTGCCAGCAGTGAATCCAATAGCAATCAGCCCCAGCATTTT.

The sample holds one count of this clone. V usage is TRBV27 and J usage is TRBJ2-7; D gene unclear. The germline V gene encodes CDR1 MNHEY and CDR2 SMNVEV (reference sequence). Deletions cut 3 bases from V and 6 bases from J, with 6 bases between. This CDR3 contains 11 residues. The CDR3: CASSFRSEQYF. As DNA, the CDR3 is TGTGCCAGCAGTTTTCGGAGCGAGCAGTACTTC.

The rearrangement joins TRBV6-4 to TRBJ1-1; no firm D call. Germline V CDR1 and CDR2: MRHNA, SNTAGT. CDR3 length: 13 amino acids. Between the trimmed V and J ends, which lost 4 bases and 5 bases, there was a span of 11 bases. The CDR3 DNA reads TGTGCCAGCAGTGCTGAGGCAGCAACTGAAGCTTTCTTT. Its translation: CASSAEAATEAFF.

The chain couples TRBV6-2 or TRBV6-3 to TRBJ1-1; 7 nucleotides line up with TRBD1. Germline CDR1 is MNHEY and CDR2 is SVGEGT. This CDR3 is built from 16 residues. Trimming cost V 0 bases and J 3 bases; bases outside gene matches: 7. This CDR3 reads CASSYSGERGHTEAFF. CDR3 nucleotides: TGTGCCAGCAGTTACTCCGGAGAGAGGGGGCACACTGAAGCTTTCTTT.